The 15 T cell receptor beta chains presented below share a single source sample, sequenced in a study of T cell responses to AZD1222 COVID-19 vaccine. Repertoires were generated with immunoSEQ multiplex PCR, while TCRdb's copy carries only in-frame clones and drops some. Here the sample spans 65,000 to 85,000 clones, about 91% being singletons. The sample in question was peripheral blood, obtained 28 days after the second dose of the MenACWY control vaccine. These TCRs come from an adult who received the MenACWY meningococcal vaccine as a control.

The gene calls are TRBV27 and TRBJ2-2; TRBD1 agrees at 7 bases. Germline V gene data show CDR1 as MNHEY and CDR2 as SMNVEV (reference sequence). Germline trimming cut 2 bases from V and 0 bases from J; bases unmatched to any gene: 3. This CDR3 has 16 amino acids. Here the CDR3 DNA reads TGTGCCAGCAGTTTAATGGGGACAGCGAACACCGGGGAGCTGTTTTTT. Amino acids: CASSLMGTANTGELFF.

This chain links TRBV7-9 with TRBJ1-1; 8 bases fit TRBD1. Germline CDR1 and CDR2: SEHNR and FQNEAQ (reference sequence). The CDR3 is 16 amino acids. Trimming removed 5 bases from V and 6 bases from J; junction bases left unmatched: 14. DNA of the CDR3: TGTGCCAGCAGCACCCAGACAGGGGCTGGGGTTGCTGAAGCTTTCTTT. It codes for CASSTQTGAGVAEAFF.

The chain recombines TRBV2 with TRBJ1-5; D is perhaps TRBD1 (6 bases). Germline CDR1 SNHLY, CDR2 FYNNEI. There are 15 residues in the CDR3. V dropped 5 bases and J dropped 5 bases, with 16 bases sitting between them. CDR3 bases: TGTGCCAGCAGTACTGGACAGAGGGTCGATCAGCCCCAGCATTTT. It encodes CASSTGQRVDQPQHF. Full variable domain (rest looked up from reference TRBV2 and TRBJ1-5): EPEVTQTPSHQVTQMGQEVILRCVPISNHLYFYWYRQILGQKVEFLVSFYNNEISEKSEIFDDQFSVERPDGSNFTLKIRSTKLEDSAMYFCASSTGQRVDQPQHFGDGTRLSIL.

The chain has TRBV6-5 and TRBJ2-7, with D uncertain. Trimming removed 0 bases at V and 8 bases at J, with 8 bases between. This CDR3 is 12 amino acids long. CDR1 and CDR2 from the germline V gene are MNHEY and SVGAGI. The CDR3, as DNA: TGTGCCAGCAGTTACTCGGGGTCCCAGCAGTACTTC. Translated, it gives CASSYSGSQQYF.

This clone was observed a few times. The rearrangement joins TRBV6-5 to TRBJ2-7; 8 nucleotides match TRBD1. Germline assignment: CDR1 MNHEY and CDR2 SVGAGI. This CDR3 has 15 residues. After removal of 5 bases from V and 2 bases from J, the junction contained 8 bases not matched to a gene. CDR3 DNA: TGTGCCAGCAGTAAACAGGGGGACCCTACCTACGAGCAGTACTTC. Protein sequence: CASSKQGDPTYEQYF.

The J gene is TRBJ1-2, the V gene TRBV5-1; D is perhaps TRBD1 (6 bases). From germline, CDR1 is SGHRS and CDR2 YFSETQ. The CDR3 spans 15 residues. Trimming stripped 3 bases from V and 0 bases from J, with 12 bases between. CDR3 residues: CASSWEQGANYGYTF. The CDR3 coding sequence is TGCGCCAGCAGCTGGGAACAGGGTGCTAACTATGGCTACACCTTC.

This clone was picked up one time. J is TRBJ2-6 and V is TRBV19; a weak D match, TRBD2 (6 bases). Germline loops: CDR1 LNHDA, CDR2 SQIVND (reference sequence). This CDR3 comprises 19 residues. Trimming took off 3 bases at V and 1 base at J, with 19 bases between the two ends. The CDR3: CASSMKGGTAQSGANVLTF. CDR3 bases: TGTGCCAGTAGTATGAAAGGAGGGACCGCCCAGTCTGGGGCCAACGTCCTGACTTTC. Based on the CDR3 plus reference TRBV19 and TRBJ2-6, the full variable domain is DGGITQSPKYLFRKEGQNVTLSCEQNLNHDAMYWYRQDPGQGLRLIYYSQIVNDFQKGDIAEGYSVSREKKESFPLTVTSAQKNPTAFYLCASSMKGGTAQSGANVLTFGAGSRLTVL.

The rearrangement uses TRBV28 and TRBJ1-6; TRBD1 aligns across 7 bases. Germline trimming cut 2 bases from V and 2 bases from J; bases unmatched to any gene: 3. The CDR3 contains 16 residues. The germline gives CDR1 MDHEN, CDR2 SYDVKM. The CDR3 reads CASSLLTGTYNSPLHF. As DNA, the CDR3 is TGTGCCAGCAGTTTACTGACAGGGACCTATAATTCACCCCTCCACTTT.

This sequence joins TRBV6-5 and TRBJ1-2; 8 bases are shared with TRBD1. The CDR3 extends over 14 amino acids. Per germline, CDR1 MNHEY and CDR2 SVGAGI. With 2 bases clipped from V and 1 base from J, the junction kept 0 bases outside the gene matches. As DNA, the CDR3 is TGTGCCAGCAGTTACGACAGGGGTAACTATGGCTACACCTTC. Encoded protein: CASSYDRGNYGYTF.

The chain couples TRBV4-2 to TRBJ1-6, with D perhaps TRBD1 (5 bases). Trimming took off 1 base at V and 7 bases at J, with 14 bases between the two ends. The CDR3 runs to 16 residues. Looked up from germline, CDR1 is LGHNA and CDR2 is YNFKEQ. The DNA of the CDR3 is TGTGCCAGCAGCCAAGGAGAGGGTGCAGGGAATTCACCCCTCCACTTT. Translation gives CASSQGEGAGNSPLHF.

The J gene is TRBJ2-3, the V gene TRBV6-2 or TRBV6-3; 10 bases are shared with TRBD1. This CDR3 spans 21 amino acids. The germline CDR1 and CDR2 sequences are MNHEY and SVGEGT. The V and J ends lost 0 bases and 10 bases, in that order; junction bases with no gene match: 25. Written as DNA, the CDR3 is TGTGCCAGCAGTTACTCGAAGGGTCGAGTTTTCGGGACAGGGGCTAGTAGGGCGCAGTATTTT. Encoded protein: CASSYSKGRVFGTGASRAQYF.

The CDR3, as DNA: TGCGCCAGCAGGGAGGACAGCTCCTATAATTCACCCCTCCACTTT. Its translation: CASREDSSYNSPLHF. The V and J genes are TRBV5-1 and TRBJ1-6, with D perhaps TRBD1 (6 bases). Germline V gene sequence: CDR1 SGHRS, CDR2 YFSETQ. The germline V and J ends were trimmed by 5 bases and 0 bases, with 9 bases remaining between them. CDR3 length: 15 amino acids.

The chain recombines TRBV5-6 with TRBJ2-1; D unclear. Per the germline V gene, CDR1 is SGHDT and CDR2 is YYEEEE. Deletions cut 4 bases from V and 8 bases from J, with 7 bases between. The CDR3 is 11 amino acids. CDR3: CASSRLDEQFF. In DNA form, the CDR3 reads TGTGCCAGCAGCCGTTTGGATGAGCAGTTCTTC.

The genes are TRBV5-4 and TRBJ1-2; 7 bases are shared with TRBD1. J lost 8 bases, V lost 1 base, and 14 bases had no gene match. Germline loops: CDR1 SGHNT, CDR2 YYREEE (reference sequence). The CDR3 totals 16 residues. CDR3: CASSLLGNDRARGYTF. The CDR3 DNA is TGTGCCAGCAGCTTGCTCGGGAACGACAGGGCCCGGGGCTACACCTTC.

This clone was found once. This chain joins TRBV19 and TRBJ1-1; TRBD1 aligns across 10 bases. Germline V gene lookup returns CDR1 LNHDA and CDR2 SQIVND (reference sequence). V was pared by 5 bases and J by 5 bases, with 5 bases of the junction left unmatched. The CDR3 sequence is 14 residues long. The CDR3 region is CASSDGTGVTEAFF. The CDR3 bases are TGTGCCAGTAGTGACGGGACAGGGGTAACTGAAGCTTTCTTT.